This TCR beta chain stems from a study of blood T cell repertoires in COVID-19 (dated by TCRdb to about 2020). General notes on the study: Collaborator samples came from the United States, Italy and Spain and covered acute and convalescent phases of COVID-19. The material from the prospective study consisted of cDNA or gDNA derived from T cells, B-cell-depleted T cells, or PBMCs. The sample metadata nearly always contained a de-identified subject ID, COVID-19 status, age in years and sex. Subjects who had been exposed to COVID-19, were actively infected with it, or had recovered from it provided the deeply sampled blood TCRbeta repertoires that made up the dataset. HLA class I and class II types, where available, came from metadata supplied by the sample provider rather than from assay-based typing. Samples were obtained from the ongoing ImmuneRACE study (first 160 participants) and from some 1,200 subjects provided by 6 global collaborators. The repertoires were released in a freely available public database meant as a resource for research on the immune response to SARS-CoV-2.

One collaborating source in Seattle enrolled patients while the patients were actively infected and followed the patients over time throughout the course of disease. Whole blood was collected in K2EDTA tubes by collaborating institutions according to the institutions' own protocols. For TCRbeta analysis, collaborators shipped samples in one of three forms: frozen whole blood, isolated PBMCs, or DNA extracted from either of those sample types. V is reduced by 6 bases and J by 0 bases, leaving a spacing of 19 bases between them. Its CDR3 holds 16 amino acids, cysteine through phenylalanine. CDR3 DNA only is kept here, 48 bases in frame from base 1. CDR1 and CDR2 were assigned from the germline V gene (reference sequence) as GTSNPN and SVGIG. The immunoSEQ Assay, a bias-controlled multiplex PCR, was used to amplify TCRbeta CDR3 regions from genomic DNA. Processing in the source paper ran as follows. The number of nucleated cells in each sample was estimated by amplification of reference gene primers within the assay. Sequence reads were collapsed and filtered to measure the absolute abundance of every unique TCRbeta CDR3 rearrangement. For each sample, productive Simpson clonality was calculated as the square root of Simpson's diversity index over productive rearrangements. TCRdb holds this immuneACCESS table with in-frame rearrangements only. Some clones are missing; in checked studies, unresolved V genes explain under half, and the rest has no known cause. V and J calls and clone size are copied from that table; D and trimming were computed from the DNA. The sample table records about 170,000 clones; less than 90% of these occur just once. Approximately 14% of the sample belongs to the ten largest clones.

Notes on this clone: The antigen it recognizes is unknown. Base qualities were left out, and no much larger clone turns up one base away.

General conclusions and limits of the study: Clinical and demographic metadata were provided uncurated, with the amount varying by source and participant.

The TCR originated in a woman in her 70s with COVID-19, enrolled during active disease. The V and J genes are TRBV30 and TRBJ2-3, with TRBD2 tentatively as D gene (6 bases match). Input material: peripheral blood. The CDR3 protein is CACNMLAVTSTDTQYF. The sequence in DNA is TGTGCCTGCAACATGTTAGCGGTAACTAGCACAGATACGCAGTATTTT.